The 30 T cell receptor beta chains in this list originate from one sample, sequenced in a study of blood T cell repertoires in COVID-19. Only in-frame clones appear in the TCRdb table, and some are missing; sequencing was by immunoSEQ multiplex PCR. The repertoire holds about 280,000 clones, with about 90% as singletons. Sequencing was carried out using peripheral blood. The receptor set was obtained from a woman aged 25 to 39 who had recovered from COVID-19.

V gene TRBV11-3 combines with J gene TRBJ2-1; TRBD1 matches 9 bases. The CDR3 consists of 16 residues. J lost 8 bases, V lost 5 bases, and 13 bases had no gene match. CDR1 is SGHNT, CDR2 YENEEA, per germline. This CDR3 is CASSPSAGTGIYEQFF. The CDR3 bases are TGTGCCAGCAGCCCATCGGCCGGGACAGGGATCTATGAGCAGTTCTTC. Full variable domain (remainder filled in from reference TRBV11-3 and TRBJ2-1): EAGVVQSPRYKIIEKKQPVAFWCNPISGHNTLYWYLQNLGQGPELLIRYENEEAVDDSQLPKDRFSAERLKGVDSTLKIQPAELGDSAVYLCASSPSAGTGIYEQFFGPGTRLTVL.

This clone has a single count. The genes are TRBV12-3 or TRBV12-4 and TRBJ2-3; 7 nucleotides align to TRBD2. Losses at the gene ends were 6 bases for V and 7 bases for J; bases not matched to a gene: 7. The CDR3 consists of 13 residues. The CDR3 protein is CASRPKGLYTQYF. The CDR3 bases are TGTGCCAGCAGACCAAAGGGACTATATACGCAGTATTTT.

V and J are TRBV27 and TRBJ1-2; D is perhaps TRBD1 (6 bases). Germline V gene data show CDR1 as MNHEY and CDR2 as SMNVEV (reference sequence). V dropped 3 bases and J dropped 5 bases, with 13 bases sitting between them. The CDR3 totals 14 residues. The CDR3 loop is CASSLSGGAYGYTF. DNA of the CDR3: TGTGCCAGCAGTTTGTCGGGGGGGGCGTATGGCTACACCTTC.

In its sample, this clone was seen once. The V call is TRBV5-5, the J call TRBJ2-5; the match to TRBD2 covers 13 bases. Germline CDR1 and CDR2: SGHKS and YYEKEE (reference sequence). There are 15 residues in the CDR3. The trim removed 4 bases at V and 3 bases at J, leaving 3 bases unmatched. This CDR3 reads CASSVGLAGKETQYF. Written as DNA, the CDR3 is TGTGCCAGCAGCGTGGGACTAGCGGGGAAAGAGACCCAGTACTTC.

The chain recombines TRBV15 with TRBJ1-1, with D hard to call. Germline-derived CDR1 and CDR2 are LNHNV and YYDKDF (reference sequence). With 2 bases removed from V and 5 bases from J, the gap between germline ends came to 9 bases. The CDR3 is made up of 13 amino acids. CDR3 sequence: CATSRYDLTEAFF. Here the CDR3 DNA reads TGTGCCACCAGCAGATATGACTTGACTGAAGCTTTCTTT. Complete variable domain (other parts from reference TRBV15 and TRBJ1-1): DAMVIQNPRYQVTQFGKPVTLSCSQTLNHNVMYWYQQKSSQAPKLLFHYYDKDFNNEADTPDNFQSRRPNTSFCFLDIRSPGLGDTAMYLCATSRYDLTEAFFGQGTRLTVV.

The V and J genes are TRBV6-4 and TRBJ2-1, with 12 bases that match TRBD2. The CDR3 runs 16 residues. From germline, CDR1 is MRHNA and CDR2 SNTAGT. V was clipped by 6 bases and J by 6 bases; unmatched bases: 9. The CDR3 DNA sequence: TGTGCCAGCAGCGTACTAGCGGGAGGCGGGGTCAATGAGCAGTTCTTC. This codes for CASSVLAGGGVNEQFF.

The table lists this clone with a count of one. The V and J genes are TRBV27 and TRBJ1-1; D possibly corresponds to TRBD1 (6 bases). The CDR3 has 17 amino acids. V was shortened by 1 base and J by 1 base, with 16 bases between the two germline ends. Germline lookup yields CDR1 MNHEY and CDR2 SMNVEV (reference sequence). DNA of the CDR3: TGTGCCAGCAGTTTATGGGGAAGACAGGCGACGAACACTGAAGCTTTCTTT. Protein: CASSLWGRQATNTEAFF.

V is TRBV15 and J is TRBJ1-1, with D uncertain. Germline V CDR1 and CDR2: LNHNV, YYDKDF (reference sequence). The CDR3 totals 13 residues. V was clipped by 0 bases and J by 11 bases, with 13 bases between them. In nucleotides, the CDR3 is TGTGCCACCAGCAGAGATCCCTATTCGGTGGCTTTCTTT. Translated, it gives CATSRDPYSVAFF.

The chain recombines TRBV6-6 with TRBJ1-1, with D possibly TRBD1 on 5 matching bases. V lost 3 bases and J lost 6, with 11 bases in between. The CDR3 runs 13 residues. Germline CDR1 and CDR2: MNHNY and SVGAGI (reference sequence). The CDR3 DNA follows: TGTGCCAGCAGTTATCAGACAGCCCCTGAAGCTTTCTTT. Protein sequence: CASSYQTAPEAFF.

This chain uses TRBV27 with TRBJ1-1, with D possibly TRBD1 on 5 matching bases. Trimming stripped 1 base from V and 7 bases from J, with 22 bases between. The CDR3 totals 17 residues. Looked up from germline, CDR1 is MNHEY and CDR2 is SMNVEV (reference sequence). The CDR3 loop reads CASSLYGAVGGESEAFF. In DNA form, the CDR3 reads TGTGCCAGCAGTTTATACGGCGCCGTGGGAGGGGAGAGTGAAGCTTTCTTT.

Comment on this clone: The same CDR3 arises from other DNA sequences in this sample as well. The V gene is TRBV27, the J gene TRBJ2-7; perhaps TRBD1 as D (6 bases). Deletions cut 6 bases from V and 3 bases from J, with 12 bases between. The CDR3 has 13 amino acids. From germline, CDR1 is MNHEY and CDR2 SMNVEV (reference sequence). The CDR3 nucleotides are TGTGCCAGCAGCCCCGGACAGTTCTACGAGCAGTACTTC. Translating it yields CASSPGQFYEQYF.

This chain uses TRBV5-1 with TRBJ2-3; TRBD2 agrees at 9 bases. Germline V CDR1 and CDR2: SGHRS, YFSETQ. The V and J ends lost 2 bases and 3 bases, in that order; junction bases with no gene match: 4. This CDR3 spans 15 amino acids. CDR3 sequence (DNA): TGCGCCAGCAGCTTTCTAGCGGGATTTACAGATACGCAGTATTTT. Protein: CASSFLAGFTDTQYF.

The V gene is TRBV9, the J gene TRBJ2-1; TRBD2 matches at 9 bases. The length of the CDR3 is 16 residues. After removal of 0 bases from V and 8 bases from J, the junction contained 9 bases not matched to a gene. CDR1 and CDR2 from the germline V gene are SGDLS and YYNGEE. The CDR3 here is CASSVDSGGRLDEQFF. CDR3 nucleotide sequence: TGTGCCAGCAGCGTAGACAGCGGGGGGCGGTTGGATGAGCAGTTCTTC.

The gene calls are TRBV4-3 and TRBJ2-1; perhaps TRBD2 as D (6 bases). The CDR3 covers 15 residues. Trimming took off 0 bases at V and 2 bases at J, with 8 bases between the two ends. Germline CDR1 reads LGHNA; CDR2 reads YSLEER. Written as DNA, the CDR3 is TGCGCCAGCAGCCAAGATTCTAGCGCCTACAATGAGCAGTTCTTC. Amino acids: CASSQDSSAYNEQFF.

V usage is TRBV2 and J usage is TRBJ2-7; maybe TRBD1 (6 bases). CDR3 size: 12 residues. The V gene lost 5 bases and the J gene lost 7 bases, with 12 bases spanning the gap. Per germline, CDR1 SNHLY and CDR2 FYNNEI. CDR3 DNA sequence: TGTGCCAGCAGTTTCTCTGACAGGGAGCAGTACTTC. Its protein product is CASSFSDREQYF.

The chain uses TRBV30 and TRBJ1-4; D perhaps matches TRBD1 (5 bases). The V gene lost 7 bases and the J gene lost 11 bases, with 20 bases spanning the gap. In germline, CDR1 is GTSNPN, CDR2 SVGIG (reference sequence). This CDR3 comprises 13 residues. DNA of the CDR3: TGTGCCTACACCATCGGCAGGGTAGACAAACTGTTTTTT. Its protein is CAYTIGRVDKLFF. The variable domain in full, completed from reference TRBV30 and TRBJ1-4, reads SQTIHQWPATLVQPVGSPLSLECTVEGTSNPNLYWYRQAAGRGLQLLFYSVGIGQISSEVPQNLSASRPQDRQFILSSKKLLLSDSGFYLCAYTIGRVDKLFFGSGTQLSVL.

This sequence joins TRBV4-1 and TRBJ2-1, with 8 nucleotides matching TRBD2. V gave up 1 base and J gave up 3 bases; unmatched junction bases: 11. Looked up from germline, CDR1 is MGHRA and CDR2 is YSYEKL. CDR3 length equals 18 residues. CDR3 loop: CASSQANLGGGNYNEQFF. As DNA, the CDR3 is TGCGCCAGCAGCCAAGCAAACCTAGGCGGGGGGAACTACAATGAGCAGTTCTTC.

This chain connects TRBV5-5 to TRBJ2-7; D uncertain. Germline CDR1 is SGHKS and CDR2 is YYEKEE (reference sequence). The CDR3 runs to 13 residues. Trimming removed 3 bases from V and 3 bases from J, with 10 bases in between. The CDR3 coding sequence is TGTGCCAGCAGCTGGGCGATTCTCTACGAGCAGTACTTC. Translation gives CASSWAILYEQYF.

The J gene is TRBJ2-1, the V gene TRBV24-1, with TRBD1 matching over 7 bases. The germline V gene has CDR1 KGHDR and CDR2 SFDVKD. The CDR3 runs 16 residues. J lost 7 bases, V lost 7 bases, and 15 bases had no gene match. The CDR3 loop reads CATSADKGARGNEQFF. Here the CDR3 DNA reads TGTGCCACCAGCGCCGACAAGGGGGCGCGAGGGAATGAGCAGTTCTTC.

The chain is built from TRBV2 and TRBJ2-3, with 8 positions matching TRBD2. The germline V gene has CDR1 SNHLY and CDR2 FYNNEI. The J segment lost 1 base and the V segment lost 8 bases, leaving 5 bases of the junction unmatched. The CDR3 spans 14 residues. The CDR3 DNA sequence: TGTGCCAGCGTTAGCGGGGCGCGCACAGATACGCAGTATTTT. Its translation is CASVSGARTDTQYF.

CDR3 residues: CASSFQGRGNQPQHF. CDR3 DNA: TGTGCCAGCAGTTTCCAGGGTCGGGGCAATCAGCCCCAGCATTTT. V and J are TRBV27 and TRBJ1-5; maybe TRBD1 (5 bases). The V gene's germline CDR1 is MNHEY and CDR2 SMNVEV (reference sequence). The CDR3 has 15 residues. V lost 3 bases and J lost 2, with 11 bases in between.

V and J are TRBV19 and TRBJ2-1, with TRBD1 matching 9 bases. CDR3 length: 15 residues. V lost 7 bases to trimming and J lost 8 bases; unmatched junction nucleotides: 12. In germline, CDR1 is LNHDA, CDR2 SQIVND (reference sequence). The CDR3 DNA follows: TGTGCCAGTATCCCCAGACAGGGGGGTCTTTATGAGCAGTTCTTC. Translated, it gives CASIPRQGGLYEQFF.

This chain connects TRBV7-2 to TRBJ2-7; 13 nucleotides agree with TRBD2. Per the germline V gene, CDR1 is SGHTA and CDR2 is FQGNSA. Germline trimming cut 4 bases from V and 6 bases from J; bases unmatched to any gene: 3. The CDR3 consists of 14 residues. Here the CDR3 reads CASSSWTSGSEQYF. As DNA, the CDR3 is TGTGCCAGCAGCTCCTGGACTAGCGGGAGCGAGCAGTACTTC.

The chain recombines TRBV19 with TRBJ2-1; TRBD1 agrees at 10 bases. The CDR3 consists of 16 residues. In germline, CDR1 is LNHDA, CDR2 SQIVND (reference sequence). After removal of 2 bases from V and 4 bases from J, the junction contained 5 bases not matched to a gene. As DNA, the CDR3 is TGTGCCAGTAGTATATGGGGGGGACAGGGGTACAATGAGCAGTTCTTC. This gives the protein CASSIWGGQGYNEQFF. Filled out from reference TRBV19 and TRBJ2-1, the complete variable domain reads DGGITQSPKYLFRKEGQNVTLSCEQNLNHDAMYWYRQDPGQGLRLIYYSQIVNDFQKGDIAEGYSVSREKKESFPLTVTSAQKNPTAFYLCASSIWGGQGYNEQFFGPGTRLTVL.

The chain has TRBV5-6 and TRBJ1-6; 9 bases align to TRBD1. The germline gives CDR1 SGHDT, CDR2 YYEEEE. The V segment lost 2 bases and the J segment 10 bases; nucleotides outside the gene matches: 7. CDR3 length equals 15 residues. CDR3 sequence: CASSFMDRGWSPLHF. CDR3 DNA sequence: TGTGCCAGCAGCTTCATGGACAGGGGATGGTCACCCCTCCACTTT.

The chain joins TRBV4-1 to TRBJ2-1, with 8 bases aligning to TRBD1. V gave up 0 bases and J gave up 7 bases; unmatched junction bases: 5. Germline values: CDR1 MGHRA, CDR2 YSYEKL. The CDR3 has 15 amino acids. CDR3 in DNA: TGCGCCAGCAGCCAAGATCAGGGGGCCGGGAATGAGCAGTTCTTC. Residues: CASSQDQGAGNEQFF.

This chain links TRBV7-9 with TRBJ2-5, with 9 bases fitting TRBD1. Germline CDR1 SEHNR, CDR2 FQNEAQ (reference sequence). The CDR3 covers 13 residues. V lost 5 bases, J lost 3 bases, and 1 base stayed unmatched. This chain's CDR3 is CASSRDREETQYF. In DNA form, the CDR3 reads TGTGCCAGCAGCCGGGACAGGGAAGAGACCCAGTACTTC.

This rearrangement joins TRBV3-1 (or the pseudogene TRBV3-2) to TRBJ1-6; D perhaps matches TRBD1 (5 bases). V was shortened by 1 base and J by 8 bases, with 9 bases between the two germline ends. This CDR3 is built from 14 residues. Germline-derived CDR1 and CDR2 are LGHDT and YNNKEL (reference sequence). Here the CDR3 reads CASSQVQGDSPLHF. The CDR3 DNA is TGTGCCAGCAGCCAAGTGCAGGGTGATTCACCCCTCCACTTT.

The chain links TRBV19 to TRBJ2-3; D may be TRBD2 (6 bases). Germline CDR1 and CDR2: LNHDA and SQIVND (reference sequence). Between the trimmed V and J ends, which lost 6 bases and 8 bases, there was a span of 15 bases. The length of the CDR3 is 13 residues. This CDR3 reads CASSIPGSVTQYF. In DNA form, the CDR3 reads TGTGCCAGTAGCATCCCCGGGAGTGTTACGCAGTATTTT.

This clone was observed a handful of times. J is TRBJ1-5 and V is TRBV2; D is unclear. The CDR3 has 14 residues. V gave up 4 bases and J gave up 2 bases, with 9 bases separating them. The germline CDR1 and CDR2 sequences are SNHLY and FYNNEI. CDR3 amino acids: CASSGAQGNQPQHF. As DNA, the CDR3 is TGTGCCAGCAGTGGGGCACAAGGCAATCAGCCCCAGCATTTT.